The 21 T cell receptor beta chains listed next were all sequenced from one sample in a study of cytomegalovirus exposure and HLA in healthy donors. Vbeta (60) and Jbeta (13) primers were used in the PCR. Sequencing used immunoSEQ multiplex PCR; TCRdb keeps in-frame clones, though not all of them. The top ten clones hold over 1% of a sample with roughly 180,000 clones, under 9.5% of them seen once. Sequencing was performed on PBMCs. All receptors derive from a woman in her thirties in good health and CMV-seropositive.

This clone was detected only a few times. The chain is built from TRBV5-6 and TRBJ1-3; D not certain. CDR3 length equals 16 residues. Trimming pared 1 base from V and 3 bases from J, leaving 14 bases between. Germline V CDR1 and CDR2: SGHDT, YYEEEE. The DNA of the CDR3 is TGTGCCAGCAGCTTGTACAGCACCAGAGTTGGAAACACCATATATTTT. It translates to CASSLYSTRVGNTIYF.

This sequence joins TRBV5-6 and TRBJ2-7; D perhaps matches TRBD2 (5 bases). Germline V gene lookup returns CDR1 SGHDT and CDR2 YYEEEE. The CDR3 is 14 residues long. Trimming removed 2 bases from V and 7 bases from J, with 16 bases in between. The CDR3 region is CASSLGGPTREQYF. CDR3 nucleotide sequence: TGTGCCAGCAGCTTAGGCGGACCTACTAGGGAGCAGTACTTC.

Regarding this clone: Other DNA variants within this sample encode the same CDR3. V usage is TRBV4-1 and J usage is TRBJ1-3, with D perhaps matching TRBD1 (5 bases). This CDR3 comprises 17 residues. CDR1 and CDR2 from the germline V gene are MGHRA and YSYEKL. V was cut by 1 base and J by 0 bases, with 13 bases left in between. Here the CDR3 DNA reads TGCGCCAGCAGCCAAGTTCGGCAGGGAGGCTCTGGAAACACCATATATTTT. Protein: CASSQVRQGGSGNTIYF.

This clone was picked up a small number of times. The chain couples TRBV2 to TRBJ2-7; TRBD2 agrees at 11 bases. The CDR3 spans 14 residues. With V trimmed by 6 bases and J by 2 bases, 3 bases remained unmatched. CDR1 is SNHLY, CDR2 FYNNEI, per germline. CDR3 DNA: TGTGCCAGCAGAACGACTAGCGGGACCTACGAGCAGTACTTC. This codes for CASRTTSGTYEQYF.

V and J are TRBV30 and TRBJ2-3; TRBD2 is a possible D gene (6 bases). V was shortened by 3 bases and J by 6 bases, with 16 bases between the two germline ends. The V gene's germline CDR1 is GTSNPN and CDR2 SVGIG (reference sequence). This CDR3 is 14 amino acids long. CDR3 coding DNA: TGTGCCTGGAGCCTCGGGGGAACGGCTGATACGCAGTATTTT. Translation: CAWSLGGTADTQYF.

This clone was counted a few times. This rearrangement joins TRBV5-6 to TRBJ2-1; D not resolved. This CDR3 comprises 11 residues. Between the trimmed V and J ends, which lost 2 bases and 7 bases, there was a span of 4 bases. Germline V gene data show CDR1 as SGHDT and CDR2 as YYEEEE. Written as DNA, the CDR3 is TGTGCCAGCAGCTTTTATAATGAGCAGTTCTTC. It yields the protein CASSFYNEQFF.

The V gene is TRBV4-1, the J gene TRBJ2-5; 12 bases align to TRBD2. The CDR3 runs 16 residues. V lost 4 bases and J lost 1; bases outside the gene matches: 4. Germline V gene data show CDR1 as MGHRA and CDR2 as YSYEKL. The CDR3 DNA sequence: TGCGCCAGCAGCCCAGGACTAGCGGGGACCCAAGAGACCCAGTACTTC. Protein product: CASSPGLAGTQETQYF.

This sequence joins TRBV2 and TRBJ2-7, with D unresolved. The CDR3 has 13 residues. V gave up 2 bases and J gave up 5 bases, with 10 bases separating them. Germline V gene lookup returns CDR1 SNHLY and CDR2 FYNNEI. The CDR3 loop is CASSEYPPNEQYF. The CDR3 region has the DNA TGTGCCAGCAGTGAATACCCCCCTAACGAGCAGTACTTC.

CDR3: CASRQGPNTEAFF. CDR3 nucleotides: TGTGCCAGCAGACAGGGCCCTAACACTGAAGCTTTCTTT. The rearrangement joins TRBV2 to TRBJ1-1; TRBD1 is a possible D gene (6 bases). The CDR3 spans 13 residues. Germline V gene sequence: CDR1 SNHLY, CDR2 FYNNEI. Trimming left V 6 bases short and J 2 bases short, with 10 bases between. The full variable domain, its missing parts supplied by reference TRBV2 and TRBJ1-1, is EPEVTQTPSHQVTQMGQEVILRCVPISNHLYFYWYRQILGQKVEFLVSFYNNEISEKSEIFDDQFSVERPDGSNFTLKIRSTKLEDSAMYFCASRQGPNTEAFFGQGTRLTVV.

There are a few counts of this clone. This chain connects TRBV6-5 to TRBJ2-7, with 8 bases that match TRBD1. Per the germline V gene, CDR1 is MNHEY and CDR2 is SVGAGI. The V segment lost 4 bases and the J segment 3 bases; nucleotides outside the gene matches: 8. This CDR3 has 15 residues. The CDR3 sequence is CASSSPGQVVYEQYF. The DNA for the CDR3 is TGTGCCAGCAGTTCCCCGGGACAGGTCGTCTACGAGCAGTACTTC.

J is TRBJ1-1 and V is TRBV5-6; a possible D gene is TRBD1 (5 bases). The CDR3 is 12 residues long. The V and J ends lost 3 bases and 4 bases respectively, with 7 bases between them. Germline assignment: CDR1 SGHDT and CDR2 YYEEEE. Written as DNA, the CDR3 is TGTGCCAGCAGCTCGGGGGGCACTGAAGCTTTCTTT. This sequence encodes CASSSGGTEAFF.

CDR3: CASSQDLGLASDTQYF. As DNA, the CDR3 is TGTGCCAGCAGCCAAGATCTGGGACTAGCAAGCGATACGCAGTATTTT. The rearrangement joins TRBV14 to TRBJ2-3; 9 bases match TRBD2. The CDR3 spans 16 residues. J lost 6 bases, V lost 0 bases, and 7 bases had no gene match. Germline V gene lookup returns CDR1 SGHDN and CDR2 FVKESK.

The V call is TRBV27, the J call TRBJ2-2; 12 bases fit TRBD2. Germline V lookup: CDR1 MNHEY, CDR2 SMNVEV (reference sequence). The CDR3 is 15 residues long. V gave up 6 bases and J gave up 6 bases; unmatched junction bases: 5. This CDR3 reads CASSPWTSGAGELFF. The CDR3 DNA follows: TGTGCCAGCAGCCCGTGGACTAGCGGGGCCGGGGAGCTGTTTTTT.

The gene calls are TRBV12-2 and TRBJ1-3; the D call TRBD1 from the table was never checked on the DNA. TRBV12-2 is a known pseudogene. CDR3 size: 16 residues. The CDR3 sequence: CASRSLQGLSGNTIYF. The CDR3 nucleotides read TGTGCAAGTCGCTCCTTACAGGGGCTCTCTGGAAACACCATATATTTT.

This chain uses TRBV6-1 with TRBJ2-5; D remains ambiguous. Germline V gene data show CDR1 as MNHNS and CDR2 as SASEGT. Trimming removed 4 bases at V and 3 bases at J, with 12 bases between. The length of the CDR3 is 14 residues. The CDR3 DNA is TGTGCCAGCAGTGCCCCGCCGGAGAAAGAGACCCAGTACTTC. It specifies CASSAPPEKETQYF.

This chain links TRBV11-2 with TRBJ2-1; 7 bases map to TRBD2. The CDR3 contains 15 residues. The J segment lost 0 bases and the V segment lost 7 bases, leaving 6 bases of the junction unmatched. Germline CDR1 is SGHAT and CDR2 is FQNNGV. CDR3 region: CASTQIAGSYNEQFF. The CDR3 nucleotides read TGTGCCAGCACCCAAATAGCGGGCTCCTACAATGAGCAGTTCTTC.

This clone was picked up a small number of times. The gene calls are TRBV5-1 and TRBJ2-1; TRBD2 is a possible D gene (5 bases). Trimming left V 0 bases short and J 8 bases short, with 15 bases between. The CDR3 is made up of 15 amino acids. CDR1 is SGHRS and CDR2 is YFSETQ in the germline V gene. The CDR3 is CASSLGLSDGDEQFF. CDR3 sequence (DNA): TGCGCCAGCAGCTTGGGGCTTAGCGACGGGGATGAGCAGTTCTTC.

V gene TRBV6-1 combines with J gene TRBJ2-1; D perhaps matches TRBD2 (6 bases). Germline V gene lookup returns CDR1 MNHNS and CDR2 SASEGT. The CDR3 has 15 amino acids. The V end lost 7 bases, the J end lost 3 bases, and 16 bases lay between the germline ends. CDR3 residues: CASIEAGTFYNEQFF. The CDR3 DNA reads as TGTGCCAGCATCGAGGCCGGGACTTTCTACAATGAGCAGTTCTTC.

The table lists this clone with a few counts. The CDR3: CASSSSTGRTGELFF. The CDR3 bases are TGTGCCAGCAGCTCCTCGACAGGGCGGACCGGGGAGCTGTTTTTT. The rearrangement joins TRBV11-2 to TRBJ2-2; 7 positions agree with TRBD1. CDR1 SGHAT and CDR2 FQNNGV come from the germline V gene. This CDR3 is built from 15 residues. J gave up 5 bases and V 4 bases, and 7 bases lay outside the gene matches.

This clone appeared a few times. The chain links TRBV7-2 to TRBJ2-5; D remains unclear. The J call may not be correct, given that the DNA end is closer to TRBJ2-7. This CDR3 is built from 12 residues. Germline CDR1 reads SGHTA; CDR2 reads FQGNSA. The DNA for the CDR3 is TGTGCCAGCAGCTTCCCCCCGTCCGAGCAGTACTTC. It codes for CASSFPPSEQYF.

The sample holds a few counts of this clone. This rearrangement joins TRBV5-4 to TRBJ1-2; TRBD1 might be the D (5 bases). Germline V gives CDR1 SGHNT, CDR2 YYREEE (reference sequence). This CDR3 region has 14 residues. V was trimmed by 2 bases and J by 5 bases, leaving 13 bases between them. CDR3 nucleotide sequence: TGTGCCAGCAGCTTTGGCTTCGACAGATATGGCTACACCTTC. Amino acids: CASSFGFDRYGYTF.